These 4 T cell receptor beta chains were all obtained from the same sample, sequenced in a study of cytomegalovirus exposure and HLA in healthy donors. Assay: immunoSEQ multiplex PCR; the TCRdb copy retains only in-frame clones and omits some. The sample has about 110,000 clones; more than 75% are singletons. The specimen was PBMCs. The receptors stem from a woman in her twenties or thirties in good health and CMV-seropositive.

J is TRBJ1-6 and V is TRBV4-1; 9 nucleotides line up with TRBD1. Germline lookup yields CDR1 MGHRA and CDR2 YSYEKL. CDR3 length: 16 amino acids. V shed 0 bases and J 9 bases; nucleotides not matched to a gene: 6. This chain's CDR3 is CASSQDRTGVLSPLHF. The CDR3 bases are TGCGCCAGCAGCCAAGACCGGACAGGGGTTCTTTCACCCCTCCACTTT.

V is TRBV7-3 and J is TRBJ2-5, with 7 bases that match TRBD2. Germline V lookup: CDR1 SGHTA, CDR2 FQGTGA. The V segment lost 6 bases and the J segment 0 bases; nucleotides outside the gene matches: 7. CDR3 length equals 15 residues. The DNA of the CDR3 is TGTGCCAGCAGTCACGCGGGAGCAAACCAAGAGACCCAGTACTTC. Translating gives CASSHAGANQETQYF.

The chain is built from TRBV28 and TRBJ2-3, with D hard to call. The CDR3 has 15 residues. Germline CDR1 MDHEN, CDR2 SYDVKM. Trimming cost V 4 bases and J 1 base, with 12 bases left between them. The CDR3 spells CASSSLETGTDTQYF. CDR3 in DNA: TGTGCCAGCAGTTCGCTAGAAACTGGCACAGATACGCAGTATTTT.

Concerning this clone itself: At one of its ends the junction is not consistent with the germline gene, which may arise from a read error. This chain uses TRBV2 with TRBJ1-2, with TRBD1 as a possible D gene (6 bases). The CDR3 is made up of 12 amino acids. Germline V lookup: CDR1 SNHLY, CDR2 FYNNEI. Here the CDR3 reads CASSGTAVGIAF. The CDR3 bases are TGTGCCAGCAGTGGGACAGCGGTGGGGATCGCCTTC.